The 8 T cell receptor beta chains presented below share a single source sample, sequenced in a study of blood T cell repertoires in COVID-19. Only in-frame clones appear in the TCRdb table, and some are missing; sequencing was by immunoSEQ multiplex PCR. This table holds about 300,000 clones, about 87% found once. The sample was peripheral blood. These receptors were collected from a woman in her thirties with COVID-19, enrolled during active disease.

This sequence joins TRBV3-1 (or the pseudogene TRBV3-2) and TRBJ2-1; 7 positions agree with TRBD2. Germline-derived CDR1 and CDR2 are LGHDT and YNNKEL (reference sequence). V was clipped by 2 bases and J by 6 bases; unmatched bases: 7. This CDR3 contains 15 residues. CDR3 loop: CASSQFTGGLNEQFF. The DNA of the CDR3 is TGTGCCAGCAGCCAATTTACGGGGGGTCTCAATGAGCAGTTCTTC.

The chain combines TRBV4-3 with TRBJ1-2; maybe TRBD1 (5 bases). Germline-derived CDR1 and CDR2 are LGHNA and YSLEER. V lost 1 base to trimming and J lost 2 bases, with 14 bases between them. This CDR3 contains 16 residues. The CDR3 spells CASSQATATANYGYTF. The CDR3 bases are TGCGCCAGCAGCCAAGCTACCGCGACAGCCAACTATGGCTACACCTTC.

The chain carries TRBV5-4 and TRBJ2-3; D might be TRBD2 (7 bases). Trimming left V 3 bases short and J 2 bases short, with 16 bases between. The CDR3 loop spans 16 amino acids. The germline V gene has CDR1 SGHNT and CDR2 YYREEE (reference sequence). CDR3 bases: TGTGCCAGCAGCTCTGGGGGGGGGCGCTCCACAGATACGCAGTATTTT. The encoded protein is CASSSGGGRSTDTQYF.

Worth noting for this clone: Other nucleotide sequences in the sample specify the same CDR3. The J gene is TRBJ2-2, the V gene TRBV7-2; D gene ambiguous. Germline V gene sequence: CDR1 SGHTA, CDR2 FQGNSA. Trimming left V 6 bases short and J 4 bases short, with 12 bases between. CDR3 size: 14 residues. The CDR3 DNA reads TGTGCCAGCAGTCTGCTCGCGCTCACCGGGGAGCTGTTTTTT. Translated, it gives CASSLLALTGELFF.

This sequence joins TRBV9 and TRBJ2-1; 7 bases agree with TRBD2. This CDR3 has 14 residues. J gave up 7 bases and V 2 bases, and 6 bases lay outside the gene matches. The V gene's germline CDR1 is SGDLS and CDR2 YYNGEE. The CDR3 spells CASSVTSVENEQFF. CDR3 nucleotides: TGTGCCAGCAGCGTTACTAGCGTAGAAAATGAGCAGTTCTTC.

CDR3 protein: CASSMLSSYNEQFF. The CDR3, as DNA: TGTGCCAGTAGTATGTTGAGCTCCTACAATGAGCAGTTCTTC. This chain links TRBV19 with TRBJ2-1; D remains unclear. Per the germline V gene, CDR1 is LNHDA and CDR2 is SQIVND (reference sequence). The CDR3 contains 14 residues. Between the trimmed V and J ends, which lost 3 bases and 0 bases, there was a span of 6 bases.

The chain recombines TRBV4-1 with TRBJ1-2; 10 bases fit TRBD1. After removal of 2 bases from V and 7 bases from J, the junction contained 10 bases not matched to a gene. The CDR3 length is 16 residues. Germline assignment: CDR1 MGHRA and CDR2 YSYEKL. CDR3: CASSQTGTGEVFGYTF. The CDR3 region has the DNA TGCGCCAGCAGCCAAACCGGGACAGGGGAAGTCTTTGGCTACACCTTC.

V gene TRBV12-3 or TRBV12-4 combines with J gene TRBJ1-1, with D possibly being TRBD1 (5 bases). The CDR3 is made up of 11 amino acids. V lost 5 bases and J 6 bases, leaving 7 bases between the germline ends. The CDR3 DNA sequence: TGTGCCAGCAGTCGGGGGGCTGAAGCTTTCTTT. The encoded protein is CASSRGAEAFF.